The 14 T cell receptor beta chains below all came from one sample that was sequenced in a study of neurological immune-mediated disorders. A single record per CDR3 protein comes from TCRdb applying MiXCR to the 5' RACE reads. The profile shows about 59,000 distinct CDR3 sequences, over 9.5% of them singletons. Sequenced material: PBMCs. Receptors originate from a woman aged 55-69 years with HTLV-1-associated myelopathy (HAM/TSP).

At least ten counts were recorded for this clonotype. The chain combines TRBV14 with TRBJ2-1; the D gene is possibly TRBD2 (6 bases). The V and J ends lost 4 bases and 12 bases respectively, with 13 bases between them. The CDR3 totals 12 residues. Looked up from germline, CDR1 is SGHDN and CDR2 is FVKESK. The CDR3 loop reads CASSPGSGWQFF. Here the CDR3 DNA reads TGTGCCAGCAGCCCAGGGAGCGGGTGGCAGTTCTTC.

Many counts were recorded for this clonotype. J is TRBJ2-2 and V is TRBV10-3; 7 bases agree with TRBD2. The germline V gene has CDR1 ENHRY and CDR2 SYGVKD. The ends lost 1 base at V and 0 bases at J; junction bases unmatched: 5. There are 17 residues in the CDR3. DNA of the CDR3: TGTGCCATCAGTGAGTTGTGGGCGGGAGCGAACACCGGGGAGCTGTTTTTT. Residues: CAISELWAGANTGELFF.

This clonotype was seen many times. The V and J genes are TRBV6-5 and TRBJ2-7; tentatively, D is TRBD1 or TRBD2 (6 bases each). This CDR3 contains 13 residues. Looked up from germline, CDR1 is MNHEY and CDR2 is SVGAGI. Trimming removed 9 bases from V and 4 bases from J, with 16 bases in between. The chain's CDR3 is CASTWGARYEQYF. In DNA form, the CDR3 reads TGTGCCAGTACTTGGGGGGCAAGGTACGAGCAGTACTTC.

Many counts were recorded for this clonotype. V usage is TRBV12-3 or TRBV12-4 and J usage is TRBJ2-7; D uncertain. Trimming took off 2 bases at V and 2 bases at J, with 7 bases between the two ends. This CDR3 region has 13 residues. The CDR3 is CASSLLGTYEQYF. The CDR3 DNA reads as TGTGCCAGCAGTTTACTGGGAACCTACGAGCAGTACTTC.

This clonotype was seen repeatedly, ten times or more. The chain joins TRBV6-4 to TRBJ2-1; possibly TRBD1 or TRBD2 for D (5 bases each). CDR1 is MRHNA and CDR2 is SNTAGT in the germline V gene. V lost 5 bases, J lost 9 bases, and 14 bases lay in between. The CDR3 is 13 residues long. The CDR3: CASSMTMRGEQFF. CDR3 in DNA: TGTGCCAGCAGTATGACTATGAGGGGTGAGCAGTTCTTC.

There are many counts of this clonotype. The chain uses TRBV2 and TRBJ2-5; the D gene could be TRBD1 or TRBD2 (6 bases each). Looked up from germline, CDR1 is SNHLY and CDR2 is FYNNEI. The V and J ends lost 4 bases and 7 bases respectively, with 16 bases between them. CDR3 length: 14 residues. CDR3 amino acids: CASSGGAGLGTQYF. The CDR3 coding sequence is TGTGCCAGCAGTGGGGGGGCCGGGTTAGGGACCCAGTACTTC.

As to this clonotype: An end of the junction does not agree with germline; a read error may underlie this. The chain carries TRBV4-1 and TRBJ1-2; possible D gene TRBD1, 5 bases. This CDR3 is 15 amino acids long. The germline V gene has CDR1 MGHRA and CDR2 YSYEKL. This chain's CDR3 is CASSHPAWTKDGYTF. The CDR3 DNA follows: TGCGCCAGCAGCCACCCGGCCTGGACAAAGGATGGCTACACCTTT.

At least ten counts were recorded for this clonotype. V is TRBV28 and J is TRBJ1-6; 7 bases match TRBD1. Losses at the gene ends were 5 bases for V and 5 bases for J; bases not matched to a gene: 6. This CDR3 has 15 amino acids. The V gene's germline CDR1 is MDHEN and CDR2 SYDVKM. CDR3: CASSARGQNNSPLHF. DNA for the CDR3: TGTGCCAGCAGTGCGAGGGGACAGAATAATTCACCCCTCCACTTT.

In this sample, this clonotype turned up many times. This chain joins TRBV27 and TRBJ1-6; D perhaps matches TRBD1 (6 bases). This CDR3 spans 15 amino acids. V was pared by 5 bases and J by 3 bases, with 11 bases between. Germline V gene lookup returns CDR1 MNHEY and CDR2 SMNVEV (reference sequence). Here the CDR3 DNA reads TGTGCCAGCAGTCCGACAGGCAACTATAATTCACCCCTCCACTTT. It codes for CASSPTGNYNSPLHF.

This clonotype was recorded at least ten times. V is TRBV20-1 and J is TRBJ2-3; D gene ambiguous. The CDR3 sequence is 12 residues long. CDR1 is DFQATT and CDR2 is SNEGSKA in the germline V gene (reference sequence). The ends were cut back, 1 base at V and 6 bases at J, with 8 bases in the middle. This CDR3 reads CSARVSRDTQYF. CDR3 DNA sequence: TGCAGTGCTAGAGTGTCCCGGGATACGCAGTATTTT.

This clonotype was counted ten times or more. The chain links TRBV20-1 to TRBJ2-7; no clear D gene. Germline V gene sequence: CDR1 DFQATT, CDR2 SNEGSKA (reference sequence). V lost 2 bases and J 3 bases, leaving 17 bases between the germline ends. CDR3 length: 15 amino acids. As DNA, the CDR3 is TGCAGTGCTAGAAATGATCTTCATGGGGACTACGAGCAGTACTTC. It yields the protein CSARNDLHGDYEQYF.

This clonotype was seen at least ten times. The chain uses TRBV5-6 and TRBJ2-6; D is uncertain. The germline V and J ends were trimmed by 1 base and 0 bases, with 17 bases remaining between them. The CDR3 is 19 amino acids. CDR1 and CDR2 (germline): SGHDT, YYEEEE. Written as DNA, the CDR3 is TGTGCCAGCAGCTTGCTACGGCTTTTGGAACCCTCTGGGGCCAACGTCCTGACTTTC. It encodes CASSLLRLLEPSGANVLTF.

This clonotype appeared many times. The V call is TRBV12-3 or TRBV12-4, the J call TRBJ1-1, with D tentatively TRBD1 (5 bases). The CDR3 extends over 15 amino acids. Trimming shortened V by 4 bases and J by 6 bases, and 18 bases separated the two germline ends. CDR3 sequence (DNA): TGTGCCAGCAGTTGGGGGGGGGAGGCAAGGCCTGAAGCTTTCTTT. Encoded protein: CASSWGGEARPEAFF.

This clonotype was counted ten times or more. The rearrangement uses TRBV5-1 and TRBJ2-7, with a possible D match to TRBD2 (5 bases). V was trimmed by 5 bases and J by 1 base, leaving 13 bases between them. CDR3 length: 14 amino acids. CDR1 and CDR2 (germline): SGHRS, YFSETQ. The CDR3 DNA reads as TGCGCCAGCAGACGATCCACGGGATCCTACGAGCAGTACTTC. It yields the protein CASRRSTGSYEQYF.